The text below deals with one TCR beta chain. Its antigen is still unknown. The data stem from a study of cytomegalovirus exposure and HLA in healthy donors. Regarding the study as a whole: Later findings reportedly placed an Asian-associated ancestry cluster below the approximately 670-donor mean for N-insertions. TCR beta sequences reportedly predicted most subjects' HLA-A and HLA-B alleles accurately.

The primer mix had 60 Vbeta and 13 Jbeta primers. The assay was immunoSEQ multiplex PCR, and TCRdb's table has in-frame clones only and misses some. The sample carries about 190,000 clones, about 86% recorded once. The CDR3 has 16 residues. Trimming cost V 4 bases and J 5 bases; bases outside gene matches: 13. CDR1 is SGHRS, CDR2 YFSETQ, per germline. The chain uses TRBV5-1 and TRBJ1-1, with 8 bases that match TRBD1. The TCR originated in a young woman in good health and CMV-seropositive. The sample consisted of PBMCs. CDR3 amino acids: CASSVTGGQGGTEAFF. The CDR3 coding sequence is TGCGCCAGCAGCGTAACAGGGGGACAAGGGGGGACTGAAGCTTTCTTT.